This T cell receptor beta chain was profiled in a study of CD8 T cells in Susac syndrome. A word on this clonotype: Its target is unknown.

Study results and limitations: The study conceded that relatively few individuals underwent its TCR sequencing and HLA analysis.

With random hexamers, about 0.5 to 1 ug RNA was reverse transcribed. Multiplex PCR with immunoSEQ amplified the TCR beta CDR3 across 54 Vbeta and 13 Jbeta. A single record per CDR3 protein comes from TCRdb applying MiXCR to the immunoSEQ multiplex PCR reads. The table lists around 80,000 distinct CDR3 sequences, around 94% of them singletons. V was cut by 6 bases and J by 1 base, with 17 bases left in between. The CDR3 covers 15 residues. Germline CDR1 is DFQATT and CDR2 is SNEGSKA (reference sequence). The sample consisted of CD8+ T cells from PBMCs. The V and J genes are TRBV20-1 and TRBJ2-3; the D call may be TRBD1 or TRBD2 (5 bases each). This clonotype was obtained from a human donor in good health. The CDR3, as DNA: TGCAGTGCCCGGGGACCTATGCAGCGCACAGATACGCAGTATTTT. Translated: CSARGPMQRTDTQYF.